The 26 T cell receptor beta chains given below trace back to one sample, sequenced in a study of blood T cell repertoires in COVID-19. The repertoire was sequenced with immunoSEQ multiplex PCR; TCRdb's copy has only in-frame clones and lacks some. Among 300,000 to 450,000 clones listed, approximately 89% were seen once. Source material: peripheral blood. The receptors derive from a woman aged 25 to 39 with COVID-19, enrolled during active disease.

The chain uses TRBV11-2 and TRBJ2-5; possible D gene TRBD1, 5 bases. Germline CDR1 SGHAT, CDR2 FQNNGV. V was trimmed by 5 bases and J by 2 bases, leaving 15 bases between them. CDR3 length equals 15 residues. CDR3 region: CASSRGWGQQETQYF. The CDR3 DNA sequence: TGTGCCAGCAGCAGGGGATGGGGCCAACAAGAGACCCAGTACTTC.

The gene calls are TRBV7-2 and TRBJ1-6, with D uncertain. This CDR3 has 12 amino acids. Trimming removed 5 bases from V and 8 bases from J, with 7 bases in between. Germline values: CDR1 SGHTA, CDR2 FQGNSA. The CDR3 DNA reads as TGTGCCAGCAGCAGAGCCTATTCACCCCTCCACTTT. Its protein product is CASSRAYSPLHF.

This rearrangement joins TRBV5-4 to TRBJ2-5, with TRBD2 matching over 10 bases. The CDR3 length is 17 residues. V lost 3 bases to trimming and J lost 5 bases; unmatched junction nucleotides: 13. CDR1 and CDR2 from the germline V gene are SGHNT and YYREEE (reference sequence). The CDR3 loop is CASSSLIAGGLKETQYF. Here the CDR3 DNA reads TGTGCCAGCAGCTCCCTAATAGCGGGAGGCCTTAAGGAGACCCAGTACTTC.

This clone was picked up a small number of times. CDR3 bases: TGTGCCAGTAGTACCCTCCTGGGCGGGGGGACTGAAGCTTTCTTT. This sequence encodes CASSTLLGGGTEAFF. J is TRBJ1-1 and V is TRBV19; perhaps TRBD1 as D (5 bases). The ends were cut back, 4 bases at V and 5 bases at J, with 17 bases in the middle. Germline CDR1 reads LNHDA; CDR2 reads SQIVND (reference sequence). CDR3 length equals 15 residues.

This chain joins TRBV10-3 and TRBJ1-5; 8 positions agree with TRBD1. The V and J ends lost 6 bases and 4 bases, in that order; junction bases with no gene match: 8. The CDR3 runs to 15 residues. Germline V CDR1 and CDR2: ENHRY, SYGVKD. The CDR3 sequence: CAIRPGQERNQPQHF. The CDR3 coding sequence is TGTGCCATCAGGCCGGGACAGGAGAGGAATCAGCCCCAGCATTTT.

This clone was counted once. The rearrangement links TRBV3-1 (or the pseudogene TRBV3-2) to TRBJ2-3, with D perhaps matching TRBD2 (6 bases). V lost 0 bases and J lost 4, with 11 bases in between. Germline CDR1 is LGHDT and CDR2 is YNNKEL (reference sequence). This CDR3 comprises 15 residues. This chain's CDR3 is CASSQDTEGPDTQYF. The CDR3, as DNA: TGTGCCAGCAGCCAAGATACGGAGGGCCCAGATACGCAGTATTTT.

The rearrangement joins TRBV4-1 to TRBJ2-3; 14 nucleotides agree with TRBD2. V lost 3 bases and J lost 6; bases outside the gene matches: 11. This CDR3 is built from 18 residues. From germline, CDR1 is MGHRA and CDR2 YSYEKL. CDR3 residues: CASSHTGLAGGPGDTQYF. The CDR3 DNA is TGCGCCAGCAGCCATACCGGACTAGCGGGAGGCCCCGGGGATACGCAGTATTTT.

This CDR3 is CASSLGYQARGNEQFF. CDR3 bases: TGTGCCAGCAGCCTTGGGTACCAGGCGAGGGGGAATGAGCAGTTCTTC. The V and J genes are TRBV5-6 and TRBJ2-1; tentative D call: TRBD1 (6 bases). The ends were cut back, 4 bases at V and 7 bases at J, with 21 bases in the middle. CDR1 and CDR2 from the germline V gene are SGHDT and YYEEEE. This CDR3 spans 16 amino acids. Supplemented by reference TRBV5-6 and TRBJ2-1, the full variable domain reads DAGVTQSPTHLIKTRGQQVTLRCSPKSGHDTVSWYQQALGQGPQFIFQYYEEEERQRGNFPDRFSGHQFPNYSSELNVNALLLGDSALYLCASSLGYQARGNEQFFGPGTRLTVL.

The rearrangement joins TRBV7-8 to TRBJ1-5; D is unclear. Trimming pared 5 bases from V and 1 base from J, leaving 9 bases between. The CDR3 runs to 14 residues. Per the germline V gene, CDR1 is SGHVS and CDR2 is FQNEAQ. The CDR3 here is CASSPPGSNQPQHF. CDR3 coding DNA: TGTGCCAGCAGCCCCCCGGGGAGCAATCAGCCCCAGCATTTT.

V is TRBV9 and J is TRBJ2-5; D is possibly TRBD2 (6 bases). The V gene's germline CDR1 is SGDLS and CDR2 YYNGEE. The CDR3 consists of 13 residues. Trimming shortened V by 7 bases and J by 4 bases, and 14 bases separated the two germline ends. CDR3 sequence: CASGPTSTETQYF. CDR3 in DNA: TGTGCCAGCGGTCCTACTAGCACAGAGACCCAGTACTTC.

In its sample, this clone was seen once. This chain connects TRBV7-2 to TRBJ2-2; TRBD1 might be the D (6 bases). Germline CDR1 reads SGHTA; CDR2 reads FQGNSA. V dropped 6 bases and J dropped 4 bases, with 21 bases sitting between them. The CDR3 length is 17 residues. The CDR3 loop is CASSQDRSFFITGELFF. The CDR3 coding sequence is TGTGCCAGCAGTCAGGACAGATCCTTCTTTATCACCGGGGAGCTGTTTTTT.

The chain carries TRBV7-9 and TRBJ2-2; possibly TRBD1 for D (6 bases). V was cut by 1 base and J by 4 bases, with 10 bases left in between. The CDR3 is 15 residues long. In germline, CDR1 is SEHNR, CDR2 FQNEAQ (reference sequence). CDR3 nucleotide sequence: TGTGCCAGCAGCTTAGGACAGGCAGTCACCGGGGAGCTGTTTTTT. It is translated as CASSLGQAVTGELFF.

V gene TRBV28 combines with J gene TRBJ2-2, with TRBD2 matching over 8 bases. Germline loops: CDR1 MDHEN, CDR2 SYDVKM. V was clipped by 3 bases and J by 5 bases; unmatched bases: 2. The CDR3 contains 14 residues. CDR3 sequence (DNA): TGTGCCAGCAGTTTCTCTAGCGGGACCGGGGAGCTGTTTTTT. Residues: CASSFSSGTGELFF.

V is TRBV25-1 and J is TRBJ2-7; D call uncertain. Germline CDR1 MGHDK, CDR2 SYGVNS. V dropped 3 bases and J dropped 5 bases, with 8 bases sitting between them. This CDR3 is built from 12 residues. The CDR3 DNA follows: TGTGCCAGCAGTGACCCAGTCCACGAGCAGTACTTC. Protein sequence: CASSDPVHEQYF.

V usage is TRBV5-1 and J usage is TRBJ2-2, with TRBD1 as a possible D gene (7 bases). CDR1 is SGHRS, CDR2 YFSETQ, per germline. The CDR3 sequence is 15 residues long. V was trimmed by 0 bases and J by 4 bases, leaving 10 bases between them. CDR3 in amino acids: CASSLGQGGTGELFF. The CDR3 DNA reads TGCGCCAGCAGCTTGGGTCAGGGGGGCACCGGGGAGCTGTTTTTT. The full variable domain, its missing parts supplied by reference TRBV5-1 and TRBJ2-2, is KAGVTQTPRYLIKTRGQQVTLSCSPISGHRSVSWYQQTPGQGLQFLFEYFSETQRNKGNFPGRFSGRQFSNSRSEMNVSTLELGDSALYLCASSLGQGGTGELFFGEGSRLTVL.

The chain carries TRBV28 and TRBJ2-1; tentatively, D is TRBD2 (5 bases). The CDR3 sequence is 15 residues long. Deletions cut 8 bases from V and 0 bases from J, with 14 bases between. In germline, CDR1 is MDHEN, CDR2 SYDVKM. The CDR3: CASSLLATSYNEQFF. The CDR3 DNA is TGTGCCAGCTCGCTGTTAGCGACCTCCTACAATGAGCAGTTCTTC.

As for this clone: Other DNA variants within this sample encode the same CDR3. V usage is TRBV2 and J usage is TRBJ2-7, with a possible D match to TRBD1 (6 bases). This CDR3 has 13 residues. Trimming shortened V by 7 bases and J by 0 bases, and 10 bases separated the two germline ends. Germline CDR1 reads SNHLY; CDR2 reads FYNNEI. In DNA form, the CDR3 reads TGTGCCAGCAACAGGGATTACTCCTACGAGCAGTACTTC. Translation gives CASNRDYSYEQYF.

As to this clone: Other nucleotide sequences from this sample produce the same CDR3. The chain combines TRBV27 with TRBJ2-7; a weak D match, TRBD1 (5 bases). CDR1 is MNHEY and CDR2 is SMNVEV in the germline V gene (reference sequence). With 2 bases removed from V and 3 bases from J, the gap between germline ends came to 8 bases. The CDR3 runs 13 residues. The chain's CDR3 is CASSLGAYYEQYF. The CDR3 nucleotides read TGTGCCAGCAGTTTAGGGGCTTACTACGAGCAGTACTTC.

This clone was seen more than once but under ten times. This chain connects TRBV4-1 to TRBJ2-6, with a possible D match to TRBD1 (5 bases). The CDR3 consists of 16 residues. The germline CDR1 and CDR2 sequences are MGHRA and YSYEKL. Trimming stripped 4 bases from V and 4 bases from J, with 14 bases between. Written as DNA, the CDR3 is TGCGCCAGCAGCCGGACATTGGGGCACGGGGCCAACGTCCTGACTTTC. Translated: CASSRTLGHGANVLTF.

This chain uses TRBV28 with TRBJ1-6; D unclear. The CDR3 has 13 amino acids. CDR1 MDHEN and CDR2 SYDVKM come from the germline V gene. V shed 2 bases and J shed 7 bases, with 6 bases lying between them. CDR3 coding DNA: TGTGCCAGCAGTTTAGGGAGGAATTCACCCCTCCACTTT. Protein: CASSLGRNSPLHF.

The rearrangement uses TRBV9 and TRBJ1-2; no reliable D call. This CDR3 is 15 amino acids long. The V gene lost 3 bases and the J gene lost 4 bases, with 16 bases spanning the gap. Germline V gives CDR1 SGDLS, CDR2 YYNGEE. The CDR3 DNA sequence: TGTGCCAGCAGCGGAGCCCAGGTACCCGGCTATGGCTACACCTTC. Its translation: CASSGAQVPGYGYTF.

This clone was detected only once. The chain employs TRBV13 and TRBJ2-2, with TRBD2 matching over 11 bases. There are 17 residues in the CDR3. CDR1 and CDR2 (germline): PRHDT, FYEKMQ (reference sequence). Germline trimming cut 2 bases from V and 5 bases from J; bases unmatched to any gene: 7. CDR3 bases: TGTGCCAGCAGCTTACCCCTAGCGGGAGGTGGAACCGGGGAGCTGTTTTTT. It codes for CASSLPLAGGGTGELFF.

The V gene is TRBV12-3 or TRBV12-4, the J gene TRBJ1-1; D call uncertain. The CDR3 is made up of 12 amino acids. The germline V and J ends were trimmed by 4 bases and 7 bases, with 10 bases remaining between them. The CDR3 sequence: CASSWRGGEAFF. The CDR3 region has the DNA TGTGCCAGCAGTTGGCGGGGAGGTGAAGCTTTCTTT.

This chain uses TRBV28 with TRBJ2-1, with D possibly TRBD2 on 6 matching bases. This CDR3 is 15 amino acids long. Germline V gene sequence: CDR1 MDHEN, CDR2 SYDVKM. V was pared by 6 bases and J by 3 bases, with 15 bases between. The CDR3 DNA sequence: TGTGCCAGCAGCCCCGGAAGGGGAGGCTACAATGAGCAGTTCTTC. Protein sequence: CASSPGRGGYNEQFF.

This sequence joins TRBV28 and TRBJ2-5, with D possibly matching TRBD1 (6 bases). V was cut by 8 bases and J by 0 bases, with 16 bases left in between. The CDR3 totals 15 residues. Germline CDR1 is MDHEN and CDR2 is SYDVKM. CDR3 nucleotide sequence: TGTGCCAGCGACAAGGCAGGGGTATACCAAGAGACCCAGTACTTC. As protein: CASDKAGVYQETQYF.

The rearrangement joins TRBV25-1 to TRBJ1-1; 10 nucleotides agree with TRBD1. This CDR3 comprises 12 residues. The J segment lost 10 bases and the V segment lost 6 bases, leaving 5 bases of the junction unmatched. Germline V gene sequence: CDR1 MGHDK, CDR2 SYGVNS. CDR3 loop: CASSATGGPAFF. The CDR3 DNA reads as TGTGCCAGCAGCGCGACAGGGGGCCCAGCTTTCTTT.